Reported below is one T cell receptor (beta chain). Only one count was recorded for this clone. The antigen it binds to is not known. No base-level quality is on record; no much larger clone is a single base apart. The data were taken from a study of blood T cell repertoires in COVID-19 (TCRdb year 2020). Describing the broader study: Samples covering the acute and convalescent phases of COVID-19 were provided by collaborators in the United States, Italy and Spain. The material from the prospective study consisted of cDNA or gDNA derived from T cells, B-cell-depleted T cells, or PBMCs. Deeply sampled blood TCRbeta repertoires from subjects exposed to, actively infected with, or recovered from COVID-19 were included in the dataset. The repertoires were released in a freely available public database intended as a resource for research on the immune response to SARS-CoV-2. Samples came from the ongoing ImmuneRACE study (first 160 participants) plus 1,254 subjects from 6 global collaborators. Sample metadata almost always included a de-identified subject ID, COVID-19 status, age in years and sex. Where available, HLA class I and class II types were obtained from metadata supplied by the sample provider rather than from assay-based typing.

The research as a whole found: Clinical and demographic metadata were provided uncurated, with the amount varying by source and participant.

TCRbeta CDR3 regions were amplified from genomic DNA by means of the immunoSEQ Assay, a bias-controlled multiplex PCR. As for how the authors treated the data: The number of nucleated cells in each sample was estimated by amplification of reference gene primers within the assay. Sequence reads were collapsed and filtered to measure the absolute abundance of every unique TCRbeta CDR3 rearrangement. For each sample, productive Simpson clonality was calculated by taking the square root of Simpson's diversity index across productive rearrangements. As stored in TCRdb, this immuneACCESS dataset retains in-frame rearrangements with V and J assigned. A fraction of the clones does not appear; measured against another copy, unresolved V genes explain less than half of the discrepancy, and the remainder lacks a known reason. The V and J calls and clone size are taken from that table; D and trimming were inferred from the DNA. The sample includes some 75,000 clones, with about four fifths observed a single time. Around 21% of the sample lies in the top ten.

Trimming costs V 4 bases and J 7 bases, and their ends lie 16 bases apart. The CDR3 runs 14 amino acids, cysteine and phenylalanine included. The kept DNA is CDR3 alone, 42 bases in frame from the first base. Each collaborating institution followed its own protocols to collect whole blood in K2EDTA tubes. For TCRbeta analysis, collaborators shipped samples in one of three forms: frozen whole blood, isolated PBMCs, or DNA extracted from either of those sample types. Here the chain combines TRBV6-7 and TRBJ1-2; TRBD1 is a possible D gene, resting on 5 matching bases. Being an ORF, TRBV6-7 has a function that is uncertain. Sequencing was carried out using peripheral blood. This sequence was found in a woman older than 75 with active or convalescent COVID-19. Here the CDR3 is given as CASSFSSREGGYTF. The sequenced DNA is TGTGCCAGCAGTTTCTCGAGCAGGGAGGGTGGCTACACCTTC.